This T cell receptor (beta chain) was captured in a study of T cell repertoires in cytomegalovirus infection. This clonotype has only a few counts. Antigen specificity is unknown. The CDR3 loop spans 14 amino acids. V lost 6 bases and J 0 bases, leaving 8 bases between the germline ends. Germline V gives CDR1 SGHTA, CDR2 FQGTGA. Study outcomes and limitations: It was HLA-C-restricted CMV-specific TCR beta clonotypes that dominated the response ex vivo.

TCRdb passed the reads through MiXCR, listing each CDR3 protein once. The sample includes about 260,000 distinct CDR3 sequences, approximately 14% seen only once; the top ten take roughly 9.7%. This chain joins TRBV7-3 and TRBJ2-2; D uncertain. Sequenced: PBMCs. This sequence was found in a human donor in good health (CMV status not recorded). Some clones in this sample may be carry-over from other donors' samples. The CDR3 reads CASRANANTGELFF. In DNA form, the CDR3 reads TGTGCCAGCAGAGCGAACGCGAACACCGGGGAGCTGTTTTTT.